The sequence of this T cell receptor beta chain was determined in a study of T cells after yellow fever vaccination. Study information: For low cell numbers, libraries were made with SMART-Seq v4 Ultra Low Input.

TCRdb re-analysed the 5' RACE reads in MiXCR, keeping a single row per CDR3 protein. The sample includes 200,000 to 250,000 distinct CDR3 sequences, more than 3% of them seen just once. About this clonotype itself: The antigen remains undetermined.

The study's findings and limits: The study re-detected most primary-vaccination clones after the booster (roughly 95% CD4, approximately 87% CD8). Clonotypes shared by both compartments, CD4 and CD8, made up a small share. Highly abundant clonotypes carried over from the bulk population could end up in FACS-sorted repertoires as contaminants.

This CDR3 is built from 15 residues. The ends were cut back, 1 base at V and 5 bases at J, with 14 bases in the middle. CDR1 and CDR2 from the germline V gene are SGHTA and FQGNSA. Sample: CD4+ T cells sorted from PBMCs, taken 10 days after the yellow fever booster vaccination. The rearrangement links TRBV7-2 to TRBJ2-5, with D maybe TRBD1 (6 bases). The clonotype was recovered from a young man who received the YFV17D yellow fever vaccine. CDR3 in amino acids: CASSLVAGVGETQYF. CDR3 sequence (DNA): TGTGCCAGCAGCTTAGTGGCAGGGGTGGGGGAGACCCAGTACTTC.